A single sample is the source of the 22 T cell receptor beta chains below, sequenced in a study of post-analysis software for immune sequencing data. The study's findings and limits: Patients used five TRBV segments, including TRBV5-6, TRBV5-1 and TRBV20-1, more often than controls.

Prepared libraries of TCR beta cDNA carried unique molecular identifiers. TCRdb re-derived calls from the PCR reads in MiXCR, one entry per CDR3 protein. The table includes roughly 400,000 distinct CDR3 sequences, 39% detected once. What these receptors recognize is not known. The sequenced sample consisted of blood. Receptors were obtained from a girl aged 2 to 9 with multiple sclerosis.

The rearrangement links TRBV9 to TRBJ2-1; D is perhaps TRBD1 (6 bases). The CDR3 covers 16 residues. V gave up 0 bases and J gave up 9 bases, with 19 bases separating them. The V gene's germline CDR1 is SGDLS and CDR2 YYNGEE. Written as DNA, the CDR3 is TGTGCCAGCAGCGTAGCTGATCCAGGGGTTTTGGGTGAGCAGTTCTTC. It translates to CASSVADPGVLGEQFF. Drawing the rest from reference TRBV9 and TRBJ2-1, the complete variable domain is DSGVTQTPKHLITATGQRVTLRCSPRSGDLSVYWYQQSLDQGLQFLIQYYNGEERAKGNILERFSAQQFPDLHSELNLSSLELGDSALYFCASSVADPGVLGEQFFGPGTRLTVL.

The V gene is TRBV6-6, the J gene TRBJ2-1; TRBD2 agrees at 10 bases. J lost 7 bases, V lost 6 bases, and 9 bases had no gene match. This CDR3 region has 15 residues. CDR1 is MNHNY and CDR2 is SVGAGI in the germline V gene (reference sequence). The CDR3: CASRVLISGGNEQFF. DNA for the CDR3: TGTGCCAGCAGGGTTCTGATTAGCGGGGGGAATGAGCAGTTCTTC.

The chain is built from TRBV5-1 and TRBJ2-7, with D possibly TRBD2 on 6 matching bases. Between the trimmed V and J ends, which lost 3 bases and 5 bases, there was a span of 15 bases. The CDR3 spans 14 residues. Per the germline V gene, CDR1 is SGHRS and CDR2 is YFSETQ. The CDR3 DNA is TGCGCCAGCAGCTCCGCTGGCGGGGCAAACGAGCAGTACTTC. It translates to CASSSAGGANEQYF.

This chain links TRBV11-3 with TRBJ2-3, with D possibly being TRBD2 (6 bases). V was shortened by 3 bases and J by 4 bases, with 14 bases between the two germline ends. This CDR3 is built from 15 residues. Germline CDR1 is SGHNT and CDR2 is YENEEA. The CDR3 protein is CASSLSSAGPDTQYF. The CDR3 nucleotides read TGTGCCAGCAGCTTGTCTAGCGCGGGTCCAGATACGCAGTATTTT.

The rearrangement links TRBV28 to TRBJ2-1; weak D call: TRBD2 (6 bases). This CDR3 is built from 17 residues. Looked up from germline, CDR1 is MDHEN and CDR2 is SYDVKM. The germline V and J ends were trimmed by 2 bases and 6 bases, with 20 bases remaining between them. The CDR3 sequence is CASSLPWRRGNPNEQFF. The CDR3 DNA reads as TGTGCCAGCAGTTTACCCTGGCGGCGCGGGAACCCCAATGAGCAGTTCTTC.

The chain employs TRBV6-5 and TRBJ2-7, with 7 bases identical to TRBD1. Germline V CDR1 and CDR2: MNHEY, SVGAGI. This CDR3 is built from 14 residues. With 0 bases clipped from V and 3 bases from J, the junction kept 2 bases outside the gene matches. Here the CDR3 DNA reads TGTGCCAGCAGTTACTCGAGGGACAGCTACGAGCAGTACTTC. Its translation is CASSYSRDSYEQYF.

There are a few counts of this clonotype. This chain links TRBV7-2 with TRBJ2-7; D is perhaps TRBD1 or TRBD2 (5 bases each). The CDR3 runs 16 residues. The germline CDR1 and CDR2 sequences are SGHTA and FQGNSA. Trimming took off 4 bases at V and 3 bases at J, with 19 bases between the two ends. The CDR3, as DNA: TGTGCCAGCAGCTCGAGAGGGGCAGGGAGACTCTACGAGCAGTACTTC. It specifies CASSSRGAGRLYEQYF. The full variable domain, rest sourced from reference TRBV7-2 and TRBJ2-7, is GAGVSQSPSNKVTEKGKDVELRCDPISGHTALYWYRQSLGQGLEFLIYFQGNSAPDKSGLPSDRFSAERTGGSVSTLTIQRTQQEDSAVYLCASSSRGAGRLYEQYFGPGTRLTVT.

This clonotype was recorded a few times. The rearrangement joins TRBV5-1 to TRBJ2-3; D is unclear. CDR1 SGHRS and CDR2 YFSETQ come from the germline V gene. V was cut by 4 bases and J by 6 bases, with 12 bases left in between. The CDR3 covers 13 residues. CDR3 DNA sequence: TGCGCCAGCAGCCCGGCTCCCTCGGATACGCAGTATTTT. Its protein is CASSPAPSDTQYF.

The chain has TRBV12-3 or TRBV12-4 and TRBJ1-5; TRBD1 aligns across 8 bases. J gave up 0 bases and V 3 bases, and 4 bases lay outside the gene matches. This CDR3 is built from 16 residues. DNA of the CDR3: TGTGCCAGCAGTTTTCAGGGGGCCTATAGCAATCAGCCCCAGCATTTT. This translates into CASSFQGAYSNQPQHF.

V gene TRBV6-1 combines with J gene TRBJ2-1; D possibly corresponds to TRBD2 (5 bases). Germline-derived CDR1 and CDR2 are MNHNS and SASEGT. This CDR3 has 15 residues. The V gene lost 7 bases and the J gene lost 8 bases, with 21 bases spanning the gap. CDR3 bases: TGTGCCAGCACCAAGCCAGGCCCAGCGGACTATGAGCAGTTCTTC. Translated, it gives CASTKPGPADYEQFF.

This clonotype showed up just a few times. The junction and the germline gene differ at one end; a read error may be behind it. The V call is TRBV7-2, the J call TRBJ2-3; TRBD1 matches at 9 bases. Germline loops: CDR1 SGHTA, CDR2 FQGNSA. The CDR3 length is 16 residues. Here the CDR3 DNA reads TGTGCCAGCAGCTTTACAGGGGGCTTGAGCACAGATGCGCAGTATTTT. Protein sequence: CASSFTGGLSTDAQYF.

The CDR3 region has the DNA TGTGCCAGCAGCCAAGATGGTGAGGGATTCTATGGCTACACCTTC. This codes for CASSQDGEGFYGYTF. The V gene is TRBV3-1, the J gene TRBJ1-2; D gene unclear. Trimming took 0 bases from V and 4 from J, leaving 12 bases between them. The CDR3 extends over 15 amino acids. Germline V lookup: CDR1 LGHDT, CDR2 YNNKEL (reference sequence).

CDR3 protein: CASSLAPGSGSTDTQYF. In DNA, the CDR3 is TGTGCCAGCAGCTTAGCCCCGGGGAGTGGAAGCACAGATACGCAGTATTTT. The chain is built from TRBV7-2 and TRBJ2-3, with D perhaps TRBD2 (5 bases). CDR3 length equals 17 residues. Germline-derived CDR1 and CDR2 are SGHTA and FQGNSA. Trimming removed 0 bases from V and 0 bases from J, with 13 bases in between.

CDR3 bases: TGTGCCAGCAGTCACGGGTTTTTCAGGGGCTATGGCTACACCTTC. It encodes CASSHGFFRGYGYTF. The chain joins TRBV6-5 to TRBJ1-2; D perhaps matches TRBD1 (6 bases). In germline, CDR1 is MNHEY, CDR2 SVGAGI. V gave up 5 bases and J gave up 4 bases, with 17 bases separating them. This CDR3 has 15 amino acids.

This clonotype came up a few times. The J gene is TRBJ2-7, the V gene TRBV12-3 or TRBV12-4, with D perhaps being TRBD1 or TRBD2 (6 bases each). The CDR3 contains 13 residues. The ends were cut back, 8 bases at V and 3 bases at J, with 14 bases in the middle. The CDR3 region is CASFKEGGYEQYF. The CDR3 nucleotides read TGTGCCAGCTTTAAGGAGGGGGGCTACGAGCAGTACTTC.

This clonotype has only a few counts. The chain couples TRBV5-1 to TRBJ2-3; no definite D call. Trimming shortened V by 1 base and J by 2 bases, and 11 bases separated the two germline ends. The germline V gene encodes CDR1 SGHRS and CDR2 YFSETQ. This CDR3 contains 15 residues. DNA for the CDR3: TGCGCCAGCAGCTTGAGTAACGGATACACAGATACGCAGTATTTT. It yields the protein CASSLSNGYTDTQYF.

This clonotype came up a few times. CDR3 sequence reads: CASSVLGTGGEKLFF. Written as DNA, the CDR3 is TGTGCCAGCAGTGTTCTCGGGACAGGGGGTGAAAAACTGTTTTTT. The V call is TRBV2, the J call TRBJ1-4, with TRBD1 matching 11 bases. The germline V gene has CDR1 SNHLY and CDR2 FYNNEI. The CDR3 runs 15 residues. Trimming cost V 4 bases and J 7 bases; bases outside gene matches: 5.

This clonotype was detected only once. One end of the junction varies from germline; a read error may be responsible. For the CDR3, the DNA is TGCGGTGCTAGAGGGGTACAGACTAGCGGGGTTTTTAATGAGCAGTTCTTC. This encodes CGARGVQTSGVFNEQFF. V and J are TRBV20-1 and TRBJ2-1; 11 bases are a match to TRBD2. The germline gives CDR1 DFQATT, CDR2 SNEGSKA (reference sequence). CDR3 length: 17 residues.

V and J are TRBV4-1 and TRBJ1-2; TRBD1 might be the D (5 bases). Trimming cost V 1 base and J 6 bases, with 15 bases left between them. This CDR3 has 15 residues. Per the germline V gene, CDR1 is MGHRA and CDR2 is YSYEKL. CDR3 protein: CASSQGTRGLNGYTF. CDR3 sequence (DNA): TGCGCCAGCAGCCAAGGGACGAGGGGCTTGAATGGCTACACCTTC.

This clonotype was counted between two and nine times. The CDR3 is CASSLPAETQYF. CDR3 sequence (DNA): TGTGCCAGCAGCTTACCAGCGGAGACCCAGTACTTC. The chain combines TRBV7-2 with TRBJ2-5, with D unclear. Germline V gives CDR1 SGHTA, CDR2 FQGNSA. The length of the CDR3 is 12 residues. Trimming took 2 bases from V and 5 from J, leaving 6 bases between them.

CDR3 sequence: CASSLRRGRMNTEAFF. In DNA, the CDR3 is TGTGCCAGCAGTTTAAGGCGGGGGAGGATGAACACTGAAGCTTTCTTT. This chain uses TRBV27 with TRBJ1-1, with D perhaps TRBD1 (5 bases). Trimming shortened V by 2 bases and J by 0 bases, and 13 bases separated the two germline ends. Germline CDR1 reads MNHEY; CDR2 reads SMNVEV (reference sequence). The CDR3 covers 16 residues.

This clonotype was seen more than once but under ten times. This sequence joins TRBV11-2 and TRBJ2-5; TRBD2 matches 7 bases. Germline assignment: CDR1 SGHAT and CDR2 FQNNGV. Trimming at V came to 3 bases and at J to 5 bases, leaving 12 bases not matched to a gene. This CDR3 contains 16 residues. CDR3: CASSFERGRVGETQYF. The CDR3, as DNA: TGTGCCAGCAGCTTCGAGCGGGGCAGGGTCGGGGAGACCCAGTACTTC.